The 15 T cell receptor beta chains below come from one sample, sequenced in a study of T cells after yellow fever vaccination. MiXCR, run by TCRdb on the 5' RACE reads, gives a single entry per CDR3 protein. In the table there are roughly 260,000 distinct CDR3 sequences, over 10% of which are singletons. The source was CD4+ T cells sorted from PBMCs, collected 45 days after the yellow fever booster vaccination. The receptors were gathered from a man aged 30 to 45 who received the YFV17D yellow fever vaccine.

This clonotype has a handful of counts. The CDR3 nucleotides read TGTGCCAGCAGCATGAGCAGTGGCTACACCTTC. Its translation: CASSMSSGYTF. The gene calls are TRBV5-5 and TRBJ1-2; the D is unclear. Trimming took 4 bases from V and 7 from J, leaving 8 bases between them. This CDR3 contains 11 residues. Germline V gene data show CDR1 as SGHKS and CDR2 as YYEKEE (reference sequence).

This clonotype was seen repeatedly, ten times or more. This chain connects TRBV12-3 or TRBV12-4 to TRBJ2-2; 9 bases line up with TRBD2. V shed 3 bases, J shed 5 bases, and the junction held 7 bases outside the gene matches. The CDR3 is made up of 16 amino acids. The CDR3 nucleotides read TGTGCCAGCAGTTTTCAGTCTAGCGGGATTACCGGGGAGCTGTTTTTT. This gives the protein CASSFQSSGITGELFF.

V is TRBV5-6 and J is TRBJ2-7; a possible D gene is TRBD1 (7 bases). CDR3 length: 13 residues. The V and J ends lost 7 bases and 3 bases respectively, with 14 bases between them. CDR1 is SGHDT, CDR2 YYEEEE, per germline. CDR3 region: CASERQGGYEQYF. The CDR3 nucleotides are TGTGCCAGCGAACGACAGGGAGGCTACGAGCAGTACTTC.

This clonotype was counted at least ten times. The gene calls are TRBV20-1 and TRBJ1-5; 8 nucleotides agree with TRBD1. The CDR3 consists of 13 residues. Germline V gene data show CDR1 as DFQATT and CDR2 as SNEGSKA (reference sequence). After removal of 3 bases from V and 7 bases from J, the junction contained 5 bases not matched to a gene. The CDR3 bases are TGCAGTGCTAGGTTGACAGGGGAACAGCCCCAGCATTTT. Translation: CSARLTGEQPQHF.

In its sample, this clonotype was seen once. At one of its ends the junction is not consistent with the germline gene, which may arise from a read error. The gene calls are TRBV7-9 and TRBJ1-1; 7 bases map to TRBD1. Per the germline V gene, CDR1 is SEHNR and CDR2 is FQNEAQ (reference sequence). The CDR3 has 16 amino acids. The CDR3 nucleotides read TGTGCCAGCGGCTTGCGCAGATCCGGGACAGACACTGAAGCTTTCTTT. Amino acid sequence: CASGLRRSGTDTEAFF.

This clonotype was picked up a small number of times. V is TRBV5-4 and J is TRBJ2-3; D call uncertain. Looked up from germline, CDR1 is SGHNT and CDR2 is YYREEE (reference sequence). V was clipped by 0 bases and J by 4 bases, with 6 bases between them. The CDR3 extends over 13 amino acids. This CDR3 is CASSLESSDTQYF. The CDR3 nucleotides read TGTGCCAGCAGCTTGGAGTCCTCAGATACGCAGTATTTT.

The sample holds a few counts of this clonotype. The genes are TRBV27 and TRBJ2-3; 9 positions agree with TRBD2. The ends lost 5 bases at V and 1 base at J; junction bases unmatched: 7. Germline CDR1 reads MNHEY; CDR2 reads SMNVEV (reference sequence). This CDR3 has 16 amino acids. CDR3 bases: TGTGCCAGCAGTCCCTTCCGGACTAGCGGCACAGATACGCAGTATTTT. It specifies CASSPFRTSGTDTQYF.

This chain's CDR3 is CASSLGTGDQETQYF. CDR3 coding DNA: TGTGCCAGCAGCTTAGGGACAGGCGATCAAGAGACCCAGTACTTC. The V and J genes are TRBV7-3 and TRBJ2-5; 8 nucleotides align to TRBD1. This CDR3 comprises 15 residues. Per germline, CDR1 SGHTA and CDR2 FQGTGA. Unmatched junction bases numbered 4, after V lost 2 bases and J lost 2 bases.

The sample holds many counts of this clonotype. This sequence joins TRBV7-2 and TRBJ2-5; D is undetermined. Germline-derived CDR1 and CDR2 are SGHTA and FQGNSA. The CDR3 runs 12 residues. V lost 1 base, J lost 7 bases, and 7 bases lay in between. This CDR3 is CASSLGPGTQYF. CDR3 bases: TGTGCCAGCAGCTTAGGACCGGGGACCCAGTACTTC.

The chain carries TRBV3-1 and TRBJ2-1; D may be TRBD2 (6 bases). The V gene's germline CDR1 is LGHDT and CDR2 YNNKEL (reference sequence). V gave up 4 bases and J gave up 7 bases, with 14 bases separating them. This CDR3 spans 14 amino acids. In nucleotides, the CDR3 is TGTGCCAGCAGCCCCCCCGGGAGTTGGAATGAGCAGTTCTTC. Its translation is CASSPPGSWNEQFF.

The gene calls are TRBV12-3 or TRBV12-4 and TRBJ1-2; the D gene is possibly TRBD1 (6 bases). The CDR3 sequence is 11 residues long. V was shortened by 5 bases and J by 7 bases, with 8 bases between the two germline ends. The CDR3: CASSRQAGYTF. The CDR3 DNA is TGTGCCAGCAGTCGACAGGCTGGCTACACCTTC.

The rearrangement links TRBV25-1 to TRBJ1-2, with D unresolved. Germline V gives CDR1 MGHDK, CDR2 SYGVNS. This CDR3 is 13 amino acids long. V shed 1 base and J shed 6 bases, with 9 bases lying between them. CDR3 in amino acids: CASSESASNGYTF. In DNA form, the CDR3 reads TGTGCCAGCAGTGAATCGGCCAGCAATGGCTACACCTTC.

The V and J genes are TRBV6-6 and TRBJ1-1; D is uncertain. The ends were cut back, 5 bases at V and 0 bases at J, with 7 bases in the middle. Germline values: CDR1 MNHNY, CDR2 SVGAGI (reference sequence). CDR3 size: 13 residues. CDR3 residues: CASSITVNTEAFF. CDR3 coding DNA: TGTGCCAGCAGTATCACAGTGAACACTGAAGCTTTCTTT.

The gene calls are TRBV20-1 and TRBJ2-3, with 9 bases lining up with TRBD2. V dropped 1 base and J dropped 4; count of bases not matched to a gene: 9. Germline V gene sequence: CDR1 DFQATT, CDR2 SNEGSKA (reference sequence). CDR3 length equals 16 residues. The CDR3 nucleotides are TGCAGTGCTAGAGGGGGGGGTAGCGGGAGTTCAGATACGCAGTATTTT. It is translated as CSARGGGSGSSDTQYF.

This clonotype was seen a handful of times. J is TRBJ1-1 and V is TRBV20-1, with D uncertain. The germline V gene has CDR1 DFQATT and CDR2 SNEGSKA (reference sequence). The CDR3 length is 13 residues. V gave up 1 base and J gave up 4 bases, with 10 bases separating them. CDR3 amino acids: CSARGTDPTEAFF. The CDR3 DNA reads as TGCAGTGCTAGAGGCACGGACCCCACTGAAGCTTTCTTT.